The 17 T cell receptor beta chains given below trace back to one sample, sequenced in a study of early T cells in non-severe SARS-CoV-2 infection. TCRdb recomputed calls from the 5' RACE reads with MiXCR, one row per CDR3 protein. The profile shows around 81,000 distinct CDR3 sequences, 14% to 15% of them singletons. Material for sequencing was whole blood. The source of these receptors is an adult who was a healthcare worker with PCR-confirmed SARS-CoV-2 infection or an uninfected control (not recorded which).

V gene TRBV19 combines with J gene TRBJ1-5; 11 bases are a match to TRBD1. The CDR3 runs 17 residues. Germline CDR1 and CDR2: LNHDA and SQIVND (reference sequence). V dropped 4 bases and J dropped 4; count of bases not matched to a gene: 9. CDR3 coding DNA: TGTGCCAGTAGTAGATCGGACAGGGGGCACGAAAATCAGCCCCAGCATTTT. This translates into CASSRSDRGHENQPQHF.

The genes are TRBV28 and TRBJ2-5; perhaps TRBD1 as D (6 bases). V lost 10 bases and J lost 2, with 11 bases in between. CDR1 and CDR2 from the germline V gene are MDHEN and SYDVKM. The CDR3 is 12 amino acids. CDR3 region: CAIRGGQETQYF. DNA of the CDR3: TGTGCCATCAGAGGGGGTCAAGAGACCCAGTACTTC.

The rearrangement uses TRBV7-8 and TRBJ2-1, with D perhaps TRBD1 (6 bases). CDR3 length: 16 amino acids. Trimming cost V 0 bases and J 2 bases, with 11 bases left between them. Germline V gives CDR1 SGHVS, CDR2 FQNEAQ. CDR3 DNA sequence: TGTGCCAGCAGCTTAGCGCGAAGGACAGCCTACAATGAGCAGTTCTTC. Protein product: CASSLARRTAYNEQFF.

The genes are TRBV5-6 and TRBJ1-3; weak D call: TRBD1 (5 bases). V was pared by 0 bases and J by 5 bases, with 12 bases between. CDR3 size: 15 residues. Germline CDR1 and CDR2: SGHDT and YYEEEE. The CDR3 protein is CASSLEAGPRNTIYF. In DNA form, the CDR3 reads TGTGCCAGCAGCTTGGAGGCAGGGCCAAGAAACACCATATATTTT.

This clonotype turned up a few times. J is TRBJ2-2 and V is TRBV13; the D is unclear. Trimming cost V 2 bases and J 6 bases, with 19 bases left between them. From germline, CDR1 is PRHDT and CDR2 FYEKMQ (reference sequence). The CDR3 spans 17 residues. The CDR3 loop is CASSLSVSPSRAGELFF. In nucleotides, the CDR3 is TGTGCCAGCAGCTTATCGGTTTCTCCTTCCCGGGCCGGGGAGCTGTTTTTT.

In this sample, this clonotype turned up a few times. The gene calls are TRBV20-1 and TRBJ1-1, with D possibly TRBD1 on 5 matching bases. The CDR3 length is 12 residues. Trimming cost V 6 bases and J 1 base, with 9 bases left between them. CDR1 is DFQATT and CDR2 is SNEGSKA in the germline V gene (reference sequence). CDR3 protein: CSAPTENTEAFF. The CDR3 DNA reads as TGCAGTGCGCCGACAGAGAACACTGAAGCTTTCTTT.

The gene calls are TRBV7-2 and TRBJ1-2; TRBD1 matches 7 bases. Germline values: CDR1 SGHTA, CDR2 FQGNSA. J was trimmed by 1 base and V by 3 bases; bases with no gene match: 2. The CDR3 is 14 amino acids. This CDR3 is CASSLDRSNYGYTF. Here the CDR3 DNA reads TGTGCCAGCAGCTTGGACAGGAGTAACTATGGCTACACCTTC.

CDR3 nucleotide sequence: TGTGCCATCCACAGGGGGGGAAGCACAGATACGCAGTATTTT. Translating gives CAIHRGGSTDTQYF. The chain links TRBV10-3 to TRBJ2-3; possibly TRBD1 for D (8 bases). The CDR3 is 14 amino acids. CDR1 is ENHRY and CDR2 is SYGVKD in the germline V gene. Trimming left V 8 bases short and J 0 bases short, with 12 bases between.

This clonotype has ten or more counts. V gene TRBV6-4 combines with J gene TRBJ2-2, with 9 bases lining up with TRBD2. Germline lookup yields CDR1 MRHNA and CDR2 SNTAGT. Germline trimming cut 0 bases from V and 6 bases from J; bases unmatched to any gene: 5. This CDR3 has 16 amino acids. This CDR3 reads CASSDSERGDSGELFF. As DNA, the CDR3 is TGTGCCAGCAGTGACTCAGAGCGGGGGGATTCCGGGGAGCTGTTTTTT.

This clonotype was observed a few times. CDR3 in DNA: TGTGCCAGCAGCGGACACTTGAACACTGAAGCTTTCTTT. As protein: CASSGHLNTEAFF. The gene calls are TRBV7-2 and TRBJ1-1; tentative D call: TRBD1 (5 bases). Between the trimmed V and J ends, which lost 5 bases and 0 bases, there was a span of 7 bases. Per the germline V gene, CDR1 is SGHTA and CDR2 is FQGNSA. The CDR3 spans 13 residues. Together with reference TRBV7-2 and TRBJ1-1, the CDR3 gives the full variable domain: GAGVSQSPSNKVTEKGKDVELRCDPISGHTALYWYRQSLGQGLEFLIYFQGNSAPDKSGLPSDRFSAERTGGSVSTLTIQRTQQEDSAVYLCASSGHLNTEAFFGQGTRLTVV.

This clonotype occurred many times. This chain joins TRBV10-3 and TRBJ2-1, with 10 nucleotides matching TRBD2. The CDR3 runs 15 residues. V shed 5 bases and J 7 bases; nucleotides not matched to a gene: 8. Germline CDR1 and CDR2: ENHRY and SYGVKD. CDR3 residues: CAISNSGGPQNEQFF. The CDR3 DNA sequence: TGTGCCATCAGTAATAGCGGGGGGCCACAAAATGAGCAGTTCTTC.

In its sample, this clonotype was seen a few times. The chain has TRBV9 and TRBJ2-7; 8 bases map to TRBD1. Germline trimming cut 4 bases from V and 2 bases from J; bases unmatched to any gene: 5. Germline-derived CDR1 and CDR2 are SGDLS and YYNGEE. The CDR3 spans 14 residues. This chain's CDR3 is CASSPRQGTYEQYF. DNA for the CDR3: TGTGCCAGCAGCCCCCGACAGGGGACCTACGAGCAGTACTTC. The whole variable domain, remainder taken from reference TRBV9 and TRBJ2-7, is DSGVTQTPKHLITATGQRVTLRCSPRSGDLSVYWYQQSLDQGLQFLIQYYNGEERAKGNILERFSAQQFPDLHSELNLSSLELGDSALYFCASSPRQGTYEQYFGPGTRLTVT.

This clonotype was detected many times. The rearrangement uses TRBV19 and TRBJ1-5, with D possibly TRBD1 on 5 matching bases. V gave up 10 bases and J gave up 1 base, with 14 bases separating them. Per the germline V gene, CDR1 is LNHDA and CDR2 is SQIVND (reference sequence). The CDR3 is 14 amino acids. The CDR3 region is CATSKGRSNQPQHF. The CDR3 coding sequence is TGTGCCACCTCGAAGGGGAGGAGCAATCAGCCCCAGCATTTT.

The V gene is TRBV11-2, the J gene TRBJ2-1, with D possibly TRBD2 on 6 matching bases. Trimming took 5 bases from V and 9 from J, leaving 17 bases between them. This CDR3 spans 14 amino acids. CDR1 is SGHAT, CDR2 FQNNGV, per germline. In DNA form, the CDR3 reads TGTGCCAGCAGCCCATCCCCGCGGGGAGGTGAGCAGTTCTTC. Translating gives CASSPSPRGGEQFF.

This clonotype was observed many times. The CDR3 nucleotides are TGCAGTGCTAGTTTACCAGGGACTGGAAACACCATATATTTT. Its translation: CSASLPGTGNTIYF. J is TRBJ1-3 and V is TRBV20-1; perhaps TRBD1 as D (5 bases). The germline CDR1 and CDR2 sequences are DFQATT and SNEGSKA (reference sequence). There are 14 residues in the CDR3. V was pared by 3 bases and J by 2 bases, with 11 bases between.

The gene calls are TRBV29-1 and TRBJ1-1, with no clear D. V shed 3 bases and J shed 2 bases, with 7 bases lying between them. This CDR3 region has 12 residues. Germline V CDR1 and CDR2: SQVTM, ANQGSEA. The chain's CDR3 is CSVESTNTEAFF. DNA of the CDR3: TGCAGCGTTGAGAGCACTAACACTGAAGCTTTCTTT.

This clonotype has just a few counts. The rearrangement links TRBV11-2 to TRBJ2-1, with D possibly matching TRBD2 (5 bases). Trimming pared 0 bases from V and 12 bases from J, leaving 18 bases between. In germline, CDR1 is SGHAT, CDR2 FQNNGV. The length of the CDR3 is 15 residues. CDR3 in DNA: TGTGCCAGCAGCTTAGATGTCGGGTATGGACTTAGGCAGTTCTTC. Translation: CASSLDVGYGLRQFF.